One and the same sample provided the 18 T cell receptor beta chains below, sequenced in a study of T cell responses to AZD1222 COVID-19 vaccine. The assay was immunoSEQ multiplex PCR, and TCRdb's table has in-frame clones only and misses some. This sample has 150,000 to 200,000 clones, with about 91% found just once. The specimen comprised peripheral blood, sampled on day 0 of AZD1222 vaccination. The source of these receptors is an adult in good health.

The chain carries TRBV28 and TRBJ2-7; D call uncertain. Trimming shortened V by 7 bases and J by 7 bases, and 26 bases separated the two germline ends. The CDR3 runs to 16 residues. CDR1 is MDHEN, CDR2 SYDVKM, per germline. The CDR3 is CASTLSGTDHTREQYF. The CDR3 DNA follows: TGTGCCAGCACTCTAAGTGGAACAGATCATACGCGGGAGCAGTACTTC.

The V call is TRBV5-1, the J call TRBJ2-5, with 10 bases matching TRBD2. Germline CDR1 SGHRS, CDR2 YFSETQ. This CDR3 has 16 residues. J lost 5 bases, V lost 4 bases, and 11 bases had no gene match. For the CDR3, the DNA is TGCGCCAGCAGCACGCCGGGACTAGCGAATAGGGAGACCCAGTACTTC. Encoded protein: CASSTPGLANRETQYF.

The J gene is TRBJ2-1, the V gene TRBV6-2 or TRBV6-3, with 12 bases that match TRBD2. With V trimmed by 3 bases and J by 4 bases, 10 bases remained unmatched. CDR3 length: 18 amino acids. CDR1 and CDR2 (germline): MNHEY, SVGEGT. In DNA, the CDR3 is TGTGCCAGCAGTTATGAGGGGGGGACTAGCGGGTATTACAATGAGCAGTTCTTC. Protein product: CASSYEGGTSGYYNEQFF.

This clone was picked up a small number of times. The chain couples TRBV21-1 to TRBJ2-3. TRBV21-1 is deemed a pseudogene. The CDR3 length is 18 residues. In DNA form, the CDR3 reads TGTGCCAGCAGCAAAGGTCCGGGGCAGCCGGTCTCCACAGATACGCAGTATTTT. Its translation is CASSKGPGQPVSTDTQYF.

This clone was observed once. This sequence joins TRBV28 and TRBJ1-5; possibly TRBD1 for D (5 bases). The V and J ends lost 7 bases and 2 bases respectively, with 12 bases between them. This CDR3 contains 14 residues. CDR1 is MDHEN and CDR2 is SYDVKM in the germline V gene. CDR3 DNA: TGTGCCAGCACTCTTGACAGCGGCAATCAGCCCCAGCATTTT. Amino acid sequence: CASTLDSGNQPQHF.

The chain recombines TRBV30 with TRBJ2-1, with a possible D match to TRBD2 (5 bases). From germline, CDR1 is GTSNPN and CDR2 SVGIG (reference sequence). Trimming left V 0 bases short and J 12 bases short, with 12 bases between. The CDR3 is made up of 12 amino acids. In DNA form, the CDR3 reads TGTGCCTGGAGTGTAAATAATGGGAGGCAGTTCTTC. It encodes CAWSVNNGRQFF. Together with reference TRBV30 and TRBJ2-1, the CDR3 gives the full variable domain: SQTIHQWPATLVQPVGSPLSLECTVEGTSNPNLYWYRQAAGRGLQLLFYSVGIGQISSEVPQNLSASRPQDRQFILSSKKLLLSDSGFYLCAWSVNNGRQFFGPGTRLTVL.

The chain is built from TRBV7-9 and TRBJ2-7; D perhaps matches TRBD2 (5 bases). Germline V gene data show CDR1 as SEHNR and CDR2 as FQNEAQ (reference sequence). Trimming shortened V by 5 bases and J by 5 bases, and 19 bases separated the two germline ends. This CDR3 region has 15 residues. CDR3 protein: CASSPTLGGFDEQYF. CDR3 DNA: TGTGCCAGCAGCCCTACTTTGGGCGGGTTTGACGAGCAGTACTTC.

The chain recombines TRBV5-5 with TRBJ1-2; 8 positions match TRBD1. Germline V gene sequence: CDR1 SGHKS, CDR2 YYEKEE (reference sequence). The CDR3 is 16 amino acids. Trimming removed 0 bases from V and 4 bases from J; junction bases left unmatched: 8. DNA for the CDR3: TGTGCCAGCAGCTTGGCCATTTCGCAGGGGGCCTATGGCTACACCTTC. Protein sequence: CASSLAISQGAYGYTF.

This sequence joins TRBV9 and TRBJ1-5; D remains unclear. Germline V gene lookup returns CDR1 SGDLS and CDR2 YYNGEE. The germline V and J ends were trimmed by 0 bases and 7 bases, with 14 bases remaining between them. The CDR3 length is 15 residues. The DNA for the CDR3 is TGTGCCAGCAGCGTAGAGCCCGGTTACGGACAGCCCCAGCATTTT. This codes for CASSVEPGYGQPQHF.

This chain joins TRBV18 and TRBJ2-5; 7 bases line up with TRBD2. The CDR3 extends over 15 amino acids. J gave up 4 bases and V 4 bases, and 9 bases lay outside the gene matches. In germline, CDR1 is KGHSH, CDR2 LQKENI. The CDR3 is CASSHNGGGLETQYF. In DNA form, the CDR3 reads TGTGCCAGCTCACACAACGGCGGGGGTTTAGAGACCCAGTACTTC.

The chain recombines TRBV7-2 with TRBJ2-7, with D perhaps matching TRBD1 (6 bases). The CDR3 runs to 13 residues. From germline, CDR1 is SGHTA and CDR2 FQGNSA. The V and J ends lost 4 bases and 6 bases respectively, with 13 bases between them. As DNA, the CDR3 is TGTGCCAGCAGCTGGCCAGGGGCAAGCGAGCAGTACTTC. Amino acid sequence: CASSWPGASEQYF.

V gene TRBV19 combines with J gene TRBJ2-7, with no clear D. The CDR3 length is 14 residues. Germline-derived CDR1 and CDR2 are LNHDA and SQIVND (reference sequence). V shed 0 bases and J shed 5 bases, with 11 bases lying between them. This CDR3 is CASSIDPTTNEQYF. The CDR3 DNA reads as TGTGCCAGTAGTATAGACCCCACTACCAACGAGCAGTACTTC.

The rearrangement joins TRBV19 to TRBJ2-2, with D unresolved. Germline CDR1 and CDR2: LNHDA and SQIVND (reference sequence). V gave up 4 bases and J gave up 0 bases, with 3 bases separating them. CDR3 length equals 13 residues. CDR3 protein: CASSTSNTGELFF. In nucleotides, the CDR3 is TGTGCCAGTAGTACTTCGAACACCGGGGAGCTGTTTTTT.

CDR3 in DNA: TGCGCCAGCAGCTTGGTCAGAGGCCCCGGAAAACTTAATAATTCACCCCTCCACTTT. This gives the protein CASSLVRGPGKLNNSPLHF. The gene calls are TRBV5-1 and TRBJ1-6; no reliable D call. V lost 0 bases and J 5 bases, leaving 21 bases between the germline ends. Per the germline V gene, CDR1 is SGHRS and CDR2 is YFSETQ. This CDR3 spans 19 amino acids.

The V and J genes are TRBV4-1 and TRBJ2-5; D is unresolved. Germline CDR1 reads MGHRA; CDR2 reads YSYEKL. The length of the CDR3 is 13 residues. Trimming removed 2 bases from V and 6 bases from J, with 10 bases in between. CDR3 sequence: CASSQIQLQTQYF. The CDR3 nucleotides read TGCGCCAGCAGCCAAATCCAGCTACAGACCCAGTACTTC.

This chain links TRBV9 with TRBJ2-6, with D perhaps matching TRBD1 or TRBD2 (5 bases each). The V end lost 0 bases, the J end lost 1 base, and 5 bases lay between the germline ends. Per the germline V gene, CDR1 is SGDLS and CDR2 is YYNGEE. The CDR3 totals 15 residues. CDR3 DNA: TGTGCCAGCAGCGTAGGGGGGTCTGGGGCCAACGTCCTGACTTTC. It encodes CASSVGGSGANVLTF.

The V and J genes are TRBV19 and TRBJ2-1; 14 nucleotides line up with TRBD2. The V segment lost 7 bases and the J segment 9 bases; nucleotides outside the gene matches: 8. Germline V lookup: CDR1 LNHDA, CDR2 SQIVND (reference sequence). The CDR3 is 15 residues long. CDR3 in amino acids: CASTRTSGRSFEQFF. The CDR3, as DNA: TGTGCCAGTACCCGGACTAGCGGGAGGTCTTTTGAGCAGTTCTTC. Based on the CDR3 plus reference TRBV19 and TRBJ2-1, the full variable domain is DGGITQSPKYLFRKEGQNVTLSCEQNLNHDAMYWYRQDPGQGLRLIYYSQIVNDFQKGDIAEGYSVSREKKESFPLTVTSAQKNPTAFYLCASTRTSGRSFEQFFGPGTRLTVL.

The chain recombines TRBV20-1 with TRBJ2-3; D is possibly TRBD2 (7 bases). Trimming left V 3 bases short and J 2 bases short, with 15 bases between. Germline assignment: CDR1 DFQATT and CDR2 SNEGSKA (reference sequence). The CDR3 sequence is 15 residues long. The CDR3 sequence is CSASGGGASTDTQYF. CDR3 DNA sequence: TGCAGTGCTAGTGGTGGGGGGGCCTCCACAGATACGCAGTATTTT.